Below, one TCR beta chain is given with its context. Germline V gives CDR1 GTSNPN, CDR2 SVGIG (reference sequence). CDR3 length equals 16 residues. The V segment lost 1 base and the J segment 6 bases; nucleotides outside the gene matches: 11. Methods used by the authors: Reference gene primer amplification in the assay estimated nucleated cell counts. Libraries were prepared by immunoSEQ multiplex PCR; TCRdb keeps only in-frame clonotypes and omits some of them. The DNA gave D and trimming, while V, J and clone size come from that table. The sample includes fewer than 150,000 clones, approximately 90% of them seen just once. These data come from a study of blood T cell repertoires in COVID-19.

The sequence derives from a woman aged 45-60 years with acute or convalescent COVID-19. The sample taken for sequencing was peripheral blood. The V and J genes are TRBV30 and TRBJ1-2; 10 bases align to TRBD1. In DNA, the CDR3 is TGTGCCTGGAGTGGGGACAGGGGCGCCGGTGTAAATGGCTACACCTTC. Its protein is CAWSGDRGAGVNGYTF.